These 5 T cell receptor beta chains were sequenced from one sample in a study of cytomegalovirus exposure and HLA in healthy donors. The PCR employed 60 Vbeta primers together with 13 Jbeta primers. Assay: immunoSEQ multiplex PCR; the TCRdb copy retains only in-frame clones and omits some. The sample records about 140,000 clones, roughly 80% being singletons. The sample comprised PBMCs. These receptors all come from a man younger than 30 in good health and CMV-seropositive.

Comments on this clone: Other DNA sequences from this sample encode an identical CDR3 as well. The chain has TRBV7-3 and TRBJ2-1, with no clear D. The CDR3 is 15 residues long. Trimming cost V 2 bases and J 4 bases, with 12 bases left between them. In germline, CDR1 is SGHTA, CDR2 FQGTGA. CDR3 in DNA: TGTGCCAGCAGCTTACGCGGAGCCCCTTACAATGAGCAGTTCTTC. This encodes CASSLRGAPYNEQFF.

On this clone: Other DNA sequences within the sample encode an identical CDR3. This chain joins TRBV7-3 and TRBJ2-3, with D perhaps matching TRBD1 (6 bases). Trimming left V 1 base short and J 6 bases short, with 11 bases between. In germline, CDR1 is SGHTA, CDR2 FQGTGA. The CDR3 contains 14 residues. Here the CDR3 DNA reads TGTGCCAGCAGCTTAAGGGGTCAGGGGGATACGCAGTATTTT. Amino acid sequence: CASSLRGQGDTQYF.

A few counts support this clone. The rearrangement uses TRBV5-1 and TRBJ1-1, with D perhaps TRBD1 (5 bases). The CDR3 covers 15 residues. Trimming took 4 bases from V and 1 from J, leaving 14 bases between them. In germline, CDR1 is SGHRS, CDR2 YFSETQ. Here the CDR3 DNA reads TGCGCCAGCAGCCTCTGGGGGGGGAAGAACACTGAAGCTTTCTTT. It specifies CASSLWGGKNTEAFF.

This clone appeared once. This sequence joins TRBV9 and TRBJ1-2, with a tentative D call TRBD1 (5 bases). Germline CDR1 is SGDLS and CDR2 is YYNGEE. The CDR3 extends over 13 amino acids. V lost 1 base and J 6 bases, leaving 10 bases between the germline ends. The CDR3 is CASSVLGADGYTF. CDR3 DNA sequence: TGTGCCAGCAGCGTACTAGGGGCAGATGGCTACACCTTC.

This clone was seen only once. The chain links TRBV2 to TRBJ1-2; TRBD1 is a possible D gene (6 bases). The V end was cut by 5 bases, the J end by 3 bases, with 10 bases between. The length of the CDR3 is 13 residues. The germline CDR1 and CDR2 sequences are SNHLY and FYNNEI. The CDR3 protein is CASSQQGDYGYTF. The CDR3 region has the DNA TGTGCCAGCAGTCAACAGGGAGACTATGGCTACACCTTC. Drawing the rest from reference TRBV2 and TRBJ1-2, the complete variable domain is EPEVTQTPSHQVTQMGQEVILRCVPISNHLYFYWYRQILGQKVEFLVSFYNNEISEKSEIFDDQFSVERPDGSNFTLKIRSTKLEDSAMYFCASSQQGDYGYTFGSGTRLTVV.